A selection of T cell receptor beta chains follows, all from one sample in a study of cytomegalovirus exposure and HLA in healthy donors. Clones were sequenced by immunoSEQ multiplex PCR, and TCRdb holds only the in-frame ones, with some missing. The data hold roughly 110,000 clones, with approximately 80% observed a single time. The sequencing input was PBMCs. Source of these receptors: a woman in her 30s in good health and CMV-seropositive. CDR3s include the opening cysteine and the closing phenylalanine or tryptophan. Fields, in order: V gene, J gene, clone size, D gene, CDR3 protein, CDR3 DNA. The D gene is left open where the match is weak. The listing skips clone size in some rows; elsewhere it reads once, few, many or a size class.

TRBV6-1,TRBJ2-1,-,TRBD2,CASTEFSGVSNNEQFF,TGTGCCAGCACTGAATTTAGCGGGGTCTCAAACAATGAGCAGTTCTTC
TRBV23-1,TRBJ2-5,-,TRBD2,CASSGTSGRVVMEQYF,TGCGCCAGCTCCGGGACTAGCGGGAGGGTGGTAATGGAGCAGTACTTC
TRBV5-1,TRBJ1-1,-,TRBD1,CASSLRTGGVGTEAFF,TGCGCCAGCAGCTTAAGGACAGGGGGCGTCGGCACTGAAGCTTTCTTT
TRBV6-1,TRBJ1-4,-,-,CASSEVWTANEKLFF,TGTGCCAGCAGTGAAGTGTGGACAGCTAATGAAAAACTGTTTTTT
TRBV5-5,TRBJ1-1,-,TRBD1,CASSLTGGNTEAFF,TGTGCCAGCAGCTTGACAGGGGGGAACACTGAAGCTTTCTTT
TRBV19,TRBJ2-7,-,TRBD1,CASSRQGSASSYEQYF,TGTGCCAGTAGTAGACAGGGTTCCGCGAGCTCCTACGAGCAGTACTTC
TRBV4-1,TRBJ2-1,few,-,CASSQDLPGVPYNEQFF,TGCGCCAGCAGCCAAGATCTCCCGGGAGTGCCCTACAATGAGCAGTTCTTC
TRBV10-3,TRBJ1-2,-,-,CAINGGYGYTF,TGTGCCATCAACGGGGGCTATGGCTACACCTTC
TRBV19,TRBJ1-3,-,-,CASRRENSGNTIYF,TGTGCCAGTAGAAGGGAGAACTCTGGAAACACCATATATTTT
TRBV7-9,TRBJ2-7,-,-,CASSNYYEQYF,TGTGCCAGCAGCAATTACTACGAGCAGTACTTC
TRBV5-1,TRBJ2-5,-,-,CASSQTAGAETQYF,TGCGCCAGCAGTCAGACTGCGGGGGCAGAGACCCAGTACTTC
TRBV6-4,TRBJ2-1,-,TRBD2,CASSPRTSGGYNEQFF,TGTGCCAGCAGTCCCAGGACTAGCGGGGGCTACAATGAGCAGTTCTTC
TRBV9,TRBJ2-2,-,-,CASSAGGSDTGELFF,TGTGCCAGCAGCGCAGGGGGGTCGGACACCGGGGAGCTGTTTTTT
TRBV7-9,TRBJ2-3,-,-,CSSSFRADTQYF,TGTTCCAGCAGTTTCAGGGCAGATACGCAGTATTTT
TRBV2,TRBJ2-2,-,-,CASGNGNSGELFF,TGTGCCAGCGGCAACGGGAACTCCGGGGAGCTGTTTTTT
TRBV30,TRBJ2-7,-,TRBD2,CAWSLRPGLAGGSYEQYF,TGTGCCTGGAGTTTGAGGCCCGGACTAGCGGGGGGCTCCTACGAGCAGTACTTC
TRBV27,TRBJ1-4,-,-,CASSFQGGEKLFF,TGTGCCAGCAGTTTCCAGGGCGGAGAAAAACTGTTTTTT
TRBV27,TRBJ2-7,-,TRBD1,CASISAPGTESSYEQYF,TGTGCCAGCATCTCTGCCCCCGGGACAGAGAGCTCCTACGAGCAGTACTTC
TRBV30,TRBJ1-3,-,-,CAWSAIPGFGPGNTIYF,TGTGCCTGGAGTGCCATTCCCGGTTTTGGGCCTGGAAACACCATATATTTT
TRBV30,TRBJ1-1,-,-,CALDGGYTEAFF,TGTGCCTTAGACGGGGGGTACACTGAAGCTTTCTTT
TRBV12-5,TRBJ1-1,-,-,CASGPRPGLNTEAFF,TGTGCTAGTGGTCCACGGCCAGGATTGAACACTGAAGCTTTCTTT
TRBV5-4,TRBJ1-5,-,-,CASSLAVQPQHF,TGTGCCAGCAGCTTGGCGGTGCAGCCCCAGCATTTT
TRBV4-2,TRBJ1-5,once,TRBD1,CASSQTGGNQPQHF,TGTGCCAGCAGCCAAACAGGGGGAAATCAGCCCCAGCATTTT
TRBV19,TRBJ1-2,once,TRBD1,CASTNRDRRLYGYTF,TGTGCCAGTACCAACCGGGACAGGCGACTCTATGGCTACACCTTC
TRBV25-1,TRBJ2-1,-,TRBD2,CASRAFSGGFYNEQFF,TGTGCCAGCAGGGCTTTTAGCGGGGGGTTCTACAATGAGCAGTTCTTC
TRBV9,TRBJ2-1,-,TRBD2,CASGYRAGGDNEQFF,TGTGCCAGCGGGTATAGAGCGGGGGGGGACAATGAGCAGTTCTTC
TRBV18,TRBJ1-1,few,TRBD1,CASSQTGGEAEAFF,TGTGCCAGCTCACAAACAGGGGGAGAAGCTGAAGCTTTCTTT
TRBV5-4,TRBJ2-5,-,-,CASSVDSPETQYF,TGTGCCAGCAGCGTGGACAGCCCCGAGACCCAGTACTTC
TRBV6-1,TRBJ1-1,few,-,CASRPLTNTEAFF,TGTGCCAGCAGACCACTTACGAACACTGAAGCTTTCTTT
TRBV5-1,TRBJ2-1,-,TRBD2,CASSLVGGDNEQFF,TGCGCCAGCAGCTTGGTGGGGGGGGACAATGAGCAGTTCTTC
TRBV5-5,TRBJ1-2,-,-,CASSLLSVDYGYTF,TGTGCCAGCAGCTTACTCTCTGTTGACTATGGCTACACCTTC
TRBV14,TRBJ1-2,-,-,CASSQDLTGEIINYGYTF,TGTGCCAGCAGCCAAGATTTAACAGGCGAAATTATTAACTATGGCTACACCTTC
TRBV5-1,TRBJ2-4,-,-,CASSLAKADLKNIQYF,TGCGCCAGCAGCTTGGCAAAAGCGGATCTCAAAAACATTCAGTACTTC
TRBV19,TRBJ1-1,-,-,CASSIAGFTEAFF,TGTGCCAGTAGTATCGCGGGGTTCACTGAAGCTTTCTTT
TRBV19,TRBJ2-7,-,-,CASSIGTEQYF,TGTGCCAGTAGTATAGGGACAGAGCAGTACTTC
TRBV19,TRBJ2-1,-,TRBD2,CASSGIAGGYNEQFF,TGTGCCAGTAGTGGTATAGCGGGAGGGTACAATGAGCAGTTCTTC
TRBV4-2,TRBJ1-2,once,-,CASSQEEYERGYTF,TGTGCCAGCAGCCAAGAGGAGTACGAGCGAGGCTACACCTTC
TRBV6-5,TRBJ2-5,-,-,CASSTAYEETQYF,TGTGCCAGCAGCACAGCCTACGAGGAGACCCAGTACTTC
TRBV2,TRBJ1-2,-,-,CASSGNDKYYGYTF,TGTGCCAGCAGTGGCAACGACAAATACTATGGCTACACCTTC
TRBV2,TRBJ2-3,-,-,CASTPGTLSTDTQYF,TGTGCCAGCACCCCCGGGACACTATCTACAGATACGCAGTATTTT
TRBV9,TRBJ2-7,-,-,CASSEGSPYEQYF,TGTGCCAGCAGCGAGGGGTCTCCCTACGAGCAGTACTTC
TRBV30,TRBJ1-2,-,-,CAWSYVVLYGYTF,TGTGCCTGGTCCTACGTAGTCTTGTATGGCTACACCTTC
TRBV7-9,TRBJ2-1,once,-,CASSFAGYSYNEQFF,TGTGCCAGCAGCTTTGCGGGCTACTCCTACAATGAGCAGTTCTTC
TRBV6-5,TRBJ2-5,-,TRBD2,CASGGLAEGTQYF,TGTGCCAGCGGGGGACTAGCGGAAGGGACCCAGTACTTC
TRBV29-1,TRBJ1-1,-,TRBD1,CSAKRRDSEAFF,TGCAGCGCGAAGAGAAGGGACAGTGAAGCTTTCTTT
TRBV2,TRBJ1-5,-,TRBD1,CASSGQGSSNQPQHF,TGTGCCAGCAGTGGACAGGGGAGTAGCAATCAGCCCCAGCATTTT